This T cell receptor (beta chain) was sequenced for a study of CD8 T cells in ankylosing spondylitis. As concerns this clonotype: What it recognizes is unknown.

The TCR beta libraries were generated through quantitative 5'-RACE incorporating molecular barcodes. TCRdb re-analysed the 5' RACE reads in MiXCR, keeping a single row per CDR3 protein. In the table there are 250,000 to 350,000 distinct CDR3 sequences, around 18% of which are singletons. General study points: About 8 highly homologous variants made up a TCR beta motif that seemed to typify ankylosing spondylitis blood. Disease-linked clones were reportedly significantly enriched in matched ankylosing spondylitis synovial fluid.

The CDR3 totals 17 residues. V was trimmed by 4 bases and J by 0 bases, leaving 14 bases between them. The germline V gene has CDR1 SGHRS and CDR2 YFSETQ. The chain carries TRBV5-1 and TRBJ1-6; weak D call: TRBD1 (6 bases). The TCR originated in a male donor with ankylosing spondylitis or in good health (not recorded which). The sequenced material came from blood, either unsorted or a sorted T cell fraction (not recorded which). CDR3 region: CASSTRGPSSYNSPLHF. The CDR3 DNA reads as TGCGCCAGCAGCACCCGGGGGCCAAGCTCCTATAATTCACCCCTCCACTTT.